These 4 T cell receptor beta chains came from one sample sequenced in a study of cytomegalovirus exposure and HLA in healthy donors. Both 60 Vbeta primers and 13 Jbeta primers went into the PCR. Only in-frame clones appear in the TCRdb table, and some are missing; sequencing was by immunoSEQ multiplex PCR. Here the sample spans some 97,000 clones, 79% being singletons. Sequencing was done on a sample of PBMCs. Receptor source: a female donor in good health and CMV-seropositive.

V usage is TRBV29-1 and J usage is TRBJ2-5; TRBD1 matches 7 bases. The trim removed 4 bases at V and 1 base at J, leaving 3 bases unmatched. Germline CDR1 reads SQVTM; CDR2 reads ANQGSEA. This CDR3 is 13 amino acids long. The CDR3 sequence: CSVVGDSQETQYF. As DNA, the CDR3 is TGCAGCGTTGTAGGGGACAGCCAAGAGACCCAGTACTTC.

This rearrangement joins TRBV7-2 to TRBJ1-5; TRBD1 aligns across 10 bases. Losses at the gene ends were 2 bases for V and 6 bases for J; bases not matched to a gene: 4. CDR3 size: 15 residues. Germline V gene data show CDR1 as SGHTA and CDR2 as FQGNSA. The DNA for the CDR3 is TGTGCCAGCAGCTTAACCGGGACAGGGGCTCAGCCCCAGCATTTT. As protein: CASSLTGTGAQPQHF.

This clone was observed a handful of times. The V and J genes are TRBV7-9 and TRBJ2-7; TRBD2 is a possible D gene (5 bases). Trimming removed 10 bases from V and 1 base from J, with 14 bases in between. The V gene's germline CDR1 is SEHNR and CDR2 FQNEAQ (reference sequence). CDR3 length: 13 residues. As DNA, the CDR3 is TGTGCCACAAAGGGTCCGGGGTCCTACGAGCAGTACTTC. Translating gives CATKGPGSYEQYF. The full variable domain, rest sourced from reference TRBV7-9 and TRBJ2-7, is DTGVSQNPRHKITKRGQNVTFRCDPISEHNRLYWYRQTLGQGPEFLTYFQNEAQLEKSRLLSDRFSAERPKGSFSTLEIQRTEQGDSAMYLCATKGPGSYEQYFGPGTRLTVT.

The chain has TRBV4-3 and TRBJ1-2, with D uncertain. Germline V gene sequence: CDR1 LGHNA, CDR2 YSLEER. This CDR3 spans 16 amino acids. V lost 1 base, J lost 1 base, and 13 bases lay in between. The CDR3 loop reads CASSQAREFLNYGYTF. The DNA of the CDR3 is TGCGCCAGCAGCCAAGCGAGGGAGTTTCTTAACTATGGCTACACCTTC.